Presented here are 12 T cell receptor beta chains from one specimen sequenced in a study of blood T cell repertoires in COVID-19. Assay: immunoSEQ multiplex PCR; the TCRdb copy retains only in-frame clones and omits some. The repertoire includes approximately 130,000 clones, roughly 90% of them detected once, and about 2.5% sits in the top ten. Material: PBMCs or T cells enriched from blood (not recorded which). These receptors originate from a woman in her forties or fifties who had recovered from COVID-19.

The V call is TRBV6-1, the J call TRBJ2-7, with D possibly being TRBD1 (5 bases). Germline CDR1 reads MNHNS; CDR2 reads SASEGT. V dropped 0 bases and J dropped 5 bases, with 11 bases sitting between them. This CDR3 has 14 amino acids. As DNA, the CDR3 is TGTGCCAGCAGTGAAGCGCTTCGACAGAACGAGCAGTACTTC. Amino acid sequence: CASSEALRQNEQYF.

The chain carries TRBV6-5 and TRBJ1-2; TRBD1 matches 7 bases. The junction had 4 bases not matched to a gene; V was cut back by 6 bases and J by 0 bases. Germline-derived CDR1 and CDR2 are MNHEY and SVGAGI. The CDR3 loop spans 14 amino acids. DNA of the CDR3: TGTGCCAGCAGAGGGACAGCCGCTAACTATGGCTACACCTTC. As protein: CASRGTAANYGYTF.

The CDR3 here is CASSLTGTGNQPQHF. In DNA form, the CDR3 reads TGTGCCAGCAGTTTAACCGGGACAGGGAATCAGCCCCAGCATTTT. This chain uses TRBV27 with TRBJ1-5; TRBD1 aligns across 9 bases. Germline trimming cut 2 bases from V and 4 bases from J; bases unmatched to any gene: 3. The CDR3 is made up of 15 amino acids. The V gene's germline CDR1 is MNHEY and CDR2 SMNVEV (reference sequence).

The J gene is TRBJ1-6, the V gene TRBV4-1; D is uncertain. Trimming took off 4 bases at V and 2 bases at J, with 6 bases between the two ends. The CDR3 consists of 14 residues. Germline CDR1 is MGHRA and CDR2 is YSYEKL. CDR3 amino acids: CASSPRAYNSPLHF. The DNA for the CDR3 is TGCGCCAGCAGCCCAAGAGCCTATAATTCACCCCTCCACTTT.

This sequence joins TRBV18 and TRBJ2-2; 9 nucleotides match TRBD2. Germline-derived CDR1 and CDR2 are KGHSH and LQKENI. The CDR3 contains 19 residues. J gave up 0 bases and V 1 base, and 9 bases lay outside the gene matches. CDR3 amino acids: CASSPLLAGRSANTGELFF. CDR3 sequence (DNA): TGTGCCAGCTCACCACTGCTAGCGGGGAGGAGTGCGAACACCGGGGAGCTGTTTTTT.

The V gene is TRBV3-1 (or the pseudogene TRBV3-2), the J gene TRBJ1-3; TRBD1 is a possible D gene (5 bases). Per germline, CDR1 LGHDT and CDR2 YNNKEL (reference sequence). The ends were cut back, 0 bases at V and 4 bases at J, with 10 bases in the middle. This CDR3 has 15 amino acids. Here the CDR3 DNA reads TGTGCCAGCAGCCAAGATTACAGGTCCGGAAACACCATATATTTT. Translating gives CASSQDYRSGNTIYF.

J is TRBJ1-1 and V is TRBV10-3, with a possible D match to TRBD1 (6 bases). V was cut by 7 bases and J by 5 bases, with 14 bases left in between. There are 13 residues in the CDR3. Looked up from germline, CDR1 is ENHRY and CDR2 is SYGVKD. CDR3 nucleotides: TGTGCCATCATCGGGGGGCCGAATACTGAAGCTTTCTTT. This sequence encodes CAIIGGPNTEAFF.

The chain links TRBV5-1 to TRBJ1-1, with D possibly TRBD1 on 5 matching bases. This CDR3 contains 15 residues. V was cut by 3 bases and J by 5 bases, with 17 bases left in between. CDR1 is SGHRS and CDR2 is YFSETQ in the germline V gene. CDR3 nucleotide sequence: TGCGCCAGCAGCTCAGGTCCGGGGGAAGGTACTGAAGCTTTCTTT. It yields the protein CASSSGPGEGTEAFF.

The table lists this clone with a few counts. The chain carries TRBV7-9 and TRBJ1-2; TRBD1 is a possible D gene (6 bases). Between the trimmed V and J ends, which lost 1 base and 7 bases, there was a span of 13 bases. The CDR3 loop spans 14 amino acids. Germline V CDR1 and CDR2: SEHNR, FQNEAQ (reference sequence). CDR3 DNA: TGTGCCAGCAGCTTAGATACCCAGGGGTCTGGCTACACCTTC. This encodes CASSLDTQGSGYTF. Variable domain in full (rest from reference TRBV7-9 and TRBJ1-2): DTGVSQNPRHKITKRGQNVTFRCDPISEHNRLYWYRQTLGQGPEFLTYFQNEAQLEKSRLLSDRFSAERPKGSFSTLEIQRTEQGDSAMYLCASSLDTQGSGYTFGSGTRLTVV.

The CDR3 protein is CASTAVPIVGANVLTF. The CDR3 nucleotides read TGTGCCAGTACTGCCGTCCCTATCGTGGGGGCCAACGTCCTGACTTTC. The chain recombines TRBV19 with TRBJ2-6, with D unclear. The germline CDR1 and CDR2 sequences are LNHDA and SQIVND (reference sequence). Trimming took off 7 bases at V and 4 bases at J, with 17 bases between the two ends. There are 16 residues in the CDR3.

The J gene is TRBJ2-5, the V gene TRBV11-3, with 7 nucleotides matching TRBD1. The V gene end was trimmed by 4 bases and the J gene end by 1 base; junction bases not matched to a gene: 9. CDR1 is SGHNT and CDR2 is YENEEA in the germline V gene. The CDR3 is 16 amino acids. The DNA of the CDR3 is TGTGCCAGCAGCTCCTACTACAGACAGGGCCAAGAGACCCAGTACTTC. Translating gives CASSSYYRQGQETQYF. Supplemented by reference TRBV11-3 and TRBJ2-5, the full variable domain reads EAGVVQSPRYKIIEKKQPVAFWCNPISGHNTLYWYLQNLGQGPELLIRYENEEAVDDSQLPKDRFSAERLKGVDSTLKIQPAELGDSAVYLCASSSYYRQGQETQYFGPGTRLLVL.

The V call is TRBV5-4, the J call TRBJ2-3, with D hard to call. Germline V lookup: CDR1 SGHNT, CDR2 YYREEE (reference sequence). This CDR3 is built from 13 residues. V lost 1 base to trimming and J lost 0 bases, with 3 bases between them. CDR3 loop: CASSLTSTDTQYF. The DNA for the CDR3 is TGTGCCAGCAGCTTGACAAGCACAGATACGCAGTATTTT.